The 17 T cell receptor beta chains reported below all come from one sample, sequenced in a study of tumor-infiltrating lymphocytes in primary liver carcinoma (dated by TCRdb to the late 2010s). Without any cell sorting, total RNA and DNA were co-extracted from around 18-30 mg of bulk tissue using the AllPrep DNA/RNA mini kit. These reads were obtained on an Illumina HiSeq 2500. TCRbeta-specific cDNA was reverse-transcribed from about 520 ng total RNA using a constant-region primer and ProtoScript II reverse transcriptase. The TCRbeta libraries were prepared through three rounds of nested multiplex PCR following a slightly modified ARM-PCR procedure. Each of the first two PCR rounds ran for around 10 cycles using multiplex TRBV1-TRBV30 forward primers together with a Cbeta reverse primer. TCRdb reanalyzed the raw reads on its own, using fastp at Q25 for trimming and MiXCR for clone calling, and kept in-frame beta chains. Under each unique CDR3 protein, matching rows form one entry showing the most common genes and DNA. This sample has 100,000 to 150,000 distinct CDR3 sequences in its table, and 64% of those were observed once. 8% to 9% of the sample is taken by the ten largest.

Sequences were obtained from liver tumor tissue from sampling region 3. The cell subset or site label, as the study defines it: tumor region T3, left-lateral pole. The receptors stem from a woman aged 55-70 years with primary liver carcinoma and hepatitis B virus infection.

This clonotype showed up just a few times. In DNA, the CDR3 is TGTGCCACCAGTGATGTGGGGACTAGCGGGAAGCCAGATACGCAGTATTTT. Protein product: CATSDVGTSGKPDTQYF. The V and J genes are TRBV24-1 and TRBJ2-3; 13 nucleotides agree with TRBD2. V was pared by 3 bases and J by 4 bases, with 6 bases of the junction left unmatched. Germline V gene lookup returns CDR1 KGHDR and CDR2 SFDVKD. The CDR3 length is 17 residues.

Concerning this clonotype itself: One junction end does not reproduce the germline sequence, and a read error may be involved. This chain links TRBV12-3 or TRBV12-4 with TRBJ2-2; maybe TRBD2 (6 bases). This CDR3 is built from 15 residues. CDR3 DNA sequence: TGCGCCATCCCGGCTAGCGACCCGGACACCGGGGAGCTGTTTTTT. This codes for CAIPASDPDTGELFF.

This clonotype appeared many times. The gene calls are TRBV4-2 and TRBJ1-6, with a weak D call TRBD1 (6 bases). V lost 1 base, J lost 6 bases, and 10 bases lay in between. CDR1 and CDR2 from the germline V gene are LGHNA and YNFKEQ. This CDR3 has 15 amino acids. For the CDR3, the DNA is TGTGCCAGCAGCCAAGGCCGGACAGTTAATTCACCCCTCCACTTT. It specifies CASSQGRTVNSPLHF.

In regard to this clonotype: Sequence at one end of the junction differs from germline and may be a read error. V is TRBV12-5 and J is TRBJ1-1; TRBD1 is a possible D gene (5 bases). The CDR3 loop spans 15 amino acids. The germline V gene encodes CDR1 LGHNT and CDR2 FRNRAP. The CDR3, as DNA: TGTGCTAGTCGTTTGTGGCAGGGAGGGACTCGTGAAGCTTTCTTT. Translating it yields CASRLWQGGTREAFF.

Details on this clonotype: One junction end does not reproduce the germline sequence, and a read error may be involved. The rearrangement uses TRBV11-2 and TRBJ2-5; a possible D gene is TRBD2 (5 bases). The germline V gene encodes CDR1 SGHAT and CDR2 FQNNGV. CDR3 length: 15 amino acids. CDR3 DNA sequence: TGTGTCAGCAGCCGAGGGAGAGGGAGAGGACAGACCCAGTACTTC. Translated: CVSSRGRGRGQTQYF.

This clonotype was seen only a few times. Just one base apart from a much larger clone, this may be a read error. The chain recombines TRBV5-6 with TRBJ2-1, with 8 nucleotides matching TRBD2. Germline assignment: CDR1 SGHDT and CDR2 YYEEEE. This CDR3 has 16 residues. After removal of 2 bases from V and 5 bases from J, the junction contained 9 bases not matched to a gene. CDR3: CASSLRLARSNNEQFF. The CDR3 nucleotides read TGTGCCAGCAGCTTAAGACTAGCGCGATCAAACAATGAGCAGTTCTTC.

Details on this clonotype: A read error may produce the germline difference seen at one junction end. The V gene is TRBV11-2, the J gene TRBJ2-1; D not certain. The CDR3 extends over 17 amino acids. CDR1 and CDR2 from the germline V gene are SGHAT and FQNNGV. CDR3 protein: CASSFTPLRSPYHEQFF. The DNA of the CDR3 is TGTGCCAGCAGCTTTACCCCACTGAGGAGCCCCTACCATGAGCAATTCTTC. Supplemented by reference TRBV11-2 and TRBJ2-1, the full variable domain reads EAGVAQSPRYKIIEKRQSVAFWCNPISGHATLYWYQQILGQGPKLLIQFQNNGVVDDSQLPKDRFSAERLKGVDSTLKIQPAKLEDSAVYLCASSFTPLRSPYHEQFFGPGTRLTVL.

For this clonotype: A read error may produce the germline difference seen at one junction end. V is TRBV29-1 and J is TRBJ2-1; D gene uncertain. The CDR3 has 14 amino acids. Germline CDR1 SQVTM, CDR2 ANQGSEA. CDR3 sequence: CSVDVPHSYNEQLF. Written as DNA, the CDR3 is TGCAGCGTTGACGTGCCACACTCCTACAATGAGCAGTTATTC.

In the case of this clonotype: The junction differs from germline at one of its ends, possibly a read error. The J gene is TRBJ1-1, the V gene TRBV12-3 or TRBV12-4; D is undetermined. The CDR3 length is 15 residues. The CDR3 DNA is TGTGCCAGCAGTATATCCCCGACGGCGAACACTGGAGCTTTCTTT. Amino acids: CASSISPTANTGAFF.

As for this clonotype: At one end, the junction sequence differs from germline, possibly due to a read error. This chain connects TRBV12-3 or TRBV12-4 to TRBJ2-2, with a possible D match to TRBD2 (6 bases). There are 14 residues in the CDR3. The CDR3 DNA sequence: TGTGTCAGCCCCGGGAGATTGAACACCGGGGAGCTGTTTTTT. It encodes CVSPGRLNTGELFF.

This clonotype was seen repeatedly, ten times or more. The rearrangement joins TRBV6-6 to TRBJ2-7, with TRBD1 identical over 7 bases. There are 14 residues in the CDR3. With 6 bases clipped from V and 4 bases from J, the junction kept 9 bases outside the gene matches. CDR1 and CDR2 (germline): MNHNY, SVGAGI (reference sequence). The CDR3 DNA is TGTGCCAGCAGACTTAACAGGGGTTTATACGAGCAGTACTTC. Translating gives CASRLNRGLYEQYF.

This clonotype was detected ten times or more. The V and J genes are TRBV29-1 and TRBJ2-3, with TRBD2 identical over 7 bases. V lost 6 bases, J lost 2 bases, and 5 bases stayed unmatched. This CDR3 is 13 amino acids long. CDR1 and CDR2 (germline): SQVTM, ANQGSEA. The CDR3 region is CSVMRGNTDTQYF. In DNA, the CDR3 is TGCAGCGTGATGCGGGGGAACACAGATACGCAGTATTTT.

This clonotype came up many times. The rearrangement links TRBV6-1 to TRBJ1-5; TRBD1 might be the D (6 bases). The CDR3 contains 13 residues. CDR1 and CDR2 from the germline V gene are MNHNS and SASEGT. V was clipped by 6 bases and J by 5 bases, with 11 bases between them. The CDR3 DNA reads TGTGCCAGCAGAAAAGGGGGATATCAGCCCCAGCATTTT. This translates into CASRKGGYQPQHF.

On this clonotype: A single base separates this from a much larger clone, so it may be a read error. The chain has TRBV6-2 or TRBV6-3 and TRBJ2-5, with 7 bases matching TRBD2. There are 14 residues in the CDR3. Unmatched junction bases numbered 9, after V lost 6 bases and J lost 5 bases. CDR1 and CDR2 from the germline V gene are MNHEY and SVGEGT. The CDR3, as DNA: TGTGCCAGCAGGGGGATGGCGGGAGAGGAGACCCAGTACTTC. Its protein product is CASRGMAGEETQYF.

Concerning this clonotype: A junction boundary mismatches the germline segment, possibly from a read error. The CDR3 protein is CASSLWSGYKEQFF. CDR3 coding DNA: TGTGCCAGCAGCTTGTGGTCGGGGTACAAAGAGCAGTTCTTC. The gene calls are TRBV11-2 and TRBJ2-1; perhaps TRBD2 as D (5 bases). CDR1 is SGHAT, CDR2 FQNNGV, per germline. There are 14 residues in the CDR3.

To note about this clonotype: A read error is possible here, since a much larger clone lies one base away. The V and J genes are TRBV30 and TRBJ2-3; either TRBD1 or TRBD2 may fit D (5 bases each). In germline, CDR1 is GTSNPN, CDR2 SVGIG (reference sequence). V lost 6 bases to trimming and J lost 6 bases, with 16 bases between them. The CDR3 loop spans 13 amino acids. In DNA form, the CDR3 reads TGTGCCTGTAAGGGACCTCACACGGATACGCAGTATTTT. It codes for CACKGPHTDTQYF.

About this clonotype itself: This clone may be a read error of a much larger clone one base away. The chain uses TRBV11-2 and TRBJ2-1; 14 nucleotides agree with TRBD2. The CDR3 spans 16 residues. The germline gives CDR1 SGHAT, CDR2 FQNNGV. V lost 6 bases and J lost 8; bases outside the gene matches: 9. CDR3 nucleotides: TGTGCCAGCAGGAGACTAGCGGGAGGGCAGGGGGATGAGCAGTTCTTC. Protein: CASRRLAGGQGDEQFF. Complete variable domain (other parts from reference TRBV11-2 and TRBJ2-1): EAGVAQSPRYKIIEKRQSVAFWCNPISGHATLYWYQQILGQGPKLLIQFQNNGVVDDSQLPKDRFSAERLKGVDSTLKIQPAKLEDSAVYLCASRRLAGGQGDEQFFGPGTRLTVL.